This T cell receptor (beta chain) emerged from a study of T cells after yellow fever vaccination. Study-wide background: Fractions with few cells were prepared using SMART-Seq v4 Ultra Low Input. Study observations and caveats: Post-booster samples contained most primary-vaccination clones (about 96% CD4, almost 90% CD8).

V lost 5 bases and J lost 4, with 17 bases in between. Germline values: CDR1 KGHSH, CDR2 LQKENI. This CDR3 region has 15 residues. Only a few counts were recorded for this clonotype. Its antigen is as yet unknown. Template-switching 5'RACE yielded the TCR cDNA; a universal primer site and UMIs were added in the process. A single record per CDR3 protein comes from TCRdb applying MiXCR to the 5' RACE reads. This sample has about 340,000 distinct CDR3 sequences, with around 12% found just once. The rearrangement uses TRBV18 and TRBJ1-1; maybe TRBD1 (6 bases). The receptor was derived from a man younger than 35 who received the YFV17D yellow fever vaccine. The sequences come from CD4+ T cells sorted from PBMCs, collected 15 days after the yellow fever booster vaccination. In DNA form, the CDR3 reads TGTGCCAGCTCATATAACAGGGCGGCGACCACTGAAGCTTTCTTT. It translates to CASSYNRAATTEAFF.